Sequencing of this TCR beta chain was carried out in a study of shared clonotypes between healthy human individuals. The J segment lost 5 bases and the V segment lost 4 bases, leaving 4 bases of the junction unmatched. The germline V gene has CDR1 WSHSY and CDR2 SAAADI. The CDR3 loop spans 14 amino acids. Cells designated naive CD8 were CD45RO-negative and were positively selected for CCR7, with terminally differentiated effector memory CD45RA+ cells excluded. The method was immunoSEQ multiplex PCR; TCRdb's version includes in-frame clones alone and lacks a portion of them. In the table there are nearly 2 million clones, about 94% of which are singletons.

The origin of this receptor is a man younger than 35 in good health. This chain links TRBV10-2 with TRBJ2-3, with TRBD2 matching 9 bases. Material: naive CD8+ T cells sorted from blood. The CDR3 DNA reads TGCGCCAGCAGTGGACTAGCGGAGGTAGATACGCAGTATTTT. Its protein is CASSGLAEVDTQYF.